This T cell receptor beta chain was sequenced in a study of T cell responses to AZD1222 COVID-19 vaccine. Findings of the study overall: Rises in breadth and depth of Spike-specific TCRs came after two AZD1222 doses.

The CDR3 spans 16 residues. The germline V gene encodes CDR1 KGHSH and CDR2 LQKENI. V lost 2 bases and J lost 4, with 17 bases in between. Here immunoSEQ multiplex PCR was the method, and the copy in TCRdb shows in-frame clones only, minus some. The data show about 150,000 clones, roughly nine tenths seen once. A remark on this clone: The antigen is not known.

The V gene is TRBV18, the J gene TRBJ1-1; D is perhaps TRBD1 (5 bases). This receptor was obtained from an adult in good health. The input for sequencing was peripheral blood, taken on day 0 of MenACWY control vaccination. CDR3 residues: CASSPSSVGVGTEAFF. The CDR3 bases are TGTGCCAGCTCACCATCCTCGGTAGGGGTGGGCACTGAAGCTTTCTTT.